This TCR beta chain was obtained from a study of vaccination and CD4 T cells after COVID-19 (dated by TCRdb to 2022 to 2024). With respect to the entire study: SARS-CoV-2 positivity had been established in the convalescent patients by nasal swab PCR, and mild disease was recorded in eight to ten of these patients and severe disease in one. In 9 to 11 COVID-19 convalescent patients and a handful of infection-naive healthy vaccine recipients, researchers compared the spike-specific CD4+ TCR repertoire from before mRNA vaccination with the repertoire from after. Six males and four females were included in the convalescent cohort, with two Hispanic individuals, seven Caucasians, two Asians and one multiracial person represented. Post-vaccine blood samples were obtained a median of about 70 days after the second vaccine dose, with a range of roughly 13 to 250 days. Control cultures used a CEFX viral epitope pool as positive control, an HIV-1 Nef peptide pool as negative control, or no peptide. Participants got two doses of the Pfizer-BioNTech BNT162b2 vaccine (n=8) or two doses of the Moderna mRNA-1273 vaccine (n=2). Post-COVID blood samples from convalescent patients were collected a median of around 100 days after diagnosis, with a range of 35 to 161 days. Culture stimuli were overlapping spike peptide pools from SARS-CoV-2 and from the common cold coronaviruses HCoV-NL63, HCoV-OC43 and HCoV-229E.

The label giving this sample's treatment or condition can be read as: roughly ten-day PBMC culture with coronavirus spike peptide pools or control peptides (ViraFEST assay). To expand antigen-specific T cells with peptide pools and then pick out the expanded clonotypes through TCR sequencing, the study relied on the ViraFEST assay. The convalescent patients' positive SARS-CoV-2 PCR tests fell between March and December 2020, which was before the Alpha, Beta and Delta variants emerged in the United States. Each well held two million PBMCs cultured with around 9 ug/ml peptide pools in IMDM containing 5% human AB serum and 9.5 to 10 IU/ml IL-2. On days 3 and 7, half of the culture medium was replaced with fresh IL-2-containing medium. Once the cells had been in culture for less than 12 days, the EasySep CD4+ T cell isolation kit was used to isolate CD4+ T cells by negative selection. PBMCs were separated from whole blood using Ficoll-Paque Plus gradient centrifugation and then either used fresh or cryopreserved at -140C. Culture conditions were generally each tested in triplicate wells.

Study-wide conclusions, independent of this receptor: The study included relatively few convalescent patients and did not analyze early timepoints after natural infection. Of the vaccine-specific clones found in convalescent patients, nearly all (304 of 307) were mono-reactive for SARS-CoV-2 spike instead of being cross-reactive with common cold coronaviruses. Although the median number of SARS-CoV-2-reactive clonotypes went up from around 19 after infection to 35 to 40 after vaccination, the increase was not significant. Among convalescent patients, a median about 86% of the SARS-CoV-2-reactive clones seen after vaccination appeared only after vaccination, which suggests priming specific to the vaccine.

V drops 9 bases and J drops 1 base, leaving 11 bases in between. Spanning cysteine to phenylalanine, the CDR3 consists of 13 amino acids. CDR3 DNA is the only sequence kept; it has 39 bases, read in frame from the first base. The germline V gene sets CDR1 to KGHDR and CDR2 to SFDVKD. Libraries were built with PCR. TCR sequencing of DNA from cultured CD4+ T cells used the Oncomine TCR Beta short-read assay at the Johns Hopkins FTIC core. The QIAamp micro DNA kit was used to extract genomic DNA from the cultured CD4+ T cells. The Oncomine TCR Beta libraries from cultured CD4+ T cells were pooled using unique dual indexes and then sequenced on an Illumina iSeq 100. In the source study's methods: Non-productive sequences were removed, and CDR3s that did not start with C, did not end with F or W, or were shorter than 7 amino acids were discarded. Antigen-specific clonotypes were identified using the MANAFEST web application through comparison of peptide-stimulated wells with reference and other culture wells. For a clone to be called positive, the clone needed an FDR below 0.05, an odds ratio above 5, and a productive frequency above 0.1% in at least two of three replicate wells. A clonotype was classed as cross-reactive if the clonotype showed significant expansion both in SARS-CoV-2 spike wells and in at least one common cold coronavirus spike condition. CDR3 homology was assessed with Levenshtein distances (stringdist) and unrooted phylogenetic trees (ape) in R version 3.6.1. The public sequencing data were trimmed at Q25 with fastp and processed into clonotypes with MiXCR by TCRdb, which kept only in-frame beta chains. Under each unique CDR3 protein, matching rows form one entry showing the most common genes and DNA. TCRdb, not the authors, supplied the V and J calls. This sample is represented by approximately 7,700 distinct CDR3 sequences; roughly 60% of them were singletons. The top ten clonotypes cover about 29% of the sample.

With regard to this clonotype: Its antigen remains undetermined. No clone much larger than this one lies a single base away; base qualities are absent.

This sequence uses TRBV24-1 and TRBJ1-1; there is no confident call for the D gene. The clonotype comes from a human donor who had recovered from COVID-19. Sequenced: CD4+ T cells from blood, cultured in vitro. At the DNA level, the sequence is TGTGCCACCTCACATCAGGCGAACACTGAAGCTTTCTTT. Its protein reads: CATSHQANTEAFF.